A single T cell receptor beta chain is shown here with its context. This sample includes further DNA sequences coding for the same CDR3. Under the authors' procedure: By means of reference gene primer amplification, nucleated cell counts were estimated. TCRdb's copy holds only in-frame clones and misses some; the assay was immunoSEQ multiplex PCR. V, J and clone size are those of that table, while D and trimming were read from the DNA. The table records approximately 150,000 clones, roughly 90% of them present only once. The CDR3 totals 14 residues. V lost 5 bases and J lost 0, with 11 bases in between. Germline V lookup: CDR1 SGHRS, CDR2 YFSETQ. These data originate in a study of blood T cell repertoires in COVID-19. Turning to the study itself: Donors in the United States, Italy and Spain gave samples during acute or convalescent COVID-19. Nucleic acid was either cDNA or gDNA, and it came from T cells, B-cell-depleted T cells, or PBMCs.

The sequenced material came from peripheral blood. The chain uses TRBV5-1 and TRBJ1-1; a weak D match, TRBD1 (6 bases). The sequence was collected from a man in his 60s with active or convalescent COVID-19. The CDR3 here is CASSLTGMNTEAFF. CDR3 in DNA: TGCGCCAGCAGTCTGACAGGCATGAACACTGAAGCTTTCTTT. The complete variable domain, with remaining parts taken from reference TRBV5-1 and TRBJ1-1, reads KAGVTQTPRYLIKTRGQQVTLSCSPISGHRSVSWYQQTPGQGLQFLFEYFSETQRNKGNFPGRFSGRQFSNSRSEMNVSTLELGDSALYLCASSLTGMNTEAFFGQGTRLTVV.